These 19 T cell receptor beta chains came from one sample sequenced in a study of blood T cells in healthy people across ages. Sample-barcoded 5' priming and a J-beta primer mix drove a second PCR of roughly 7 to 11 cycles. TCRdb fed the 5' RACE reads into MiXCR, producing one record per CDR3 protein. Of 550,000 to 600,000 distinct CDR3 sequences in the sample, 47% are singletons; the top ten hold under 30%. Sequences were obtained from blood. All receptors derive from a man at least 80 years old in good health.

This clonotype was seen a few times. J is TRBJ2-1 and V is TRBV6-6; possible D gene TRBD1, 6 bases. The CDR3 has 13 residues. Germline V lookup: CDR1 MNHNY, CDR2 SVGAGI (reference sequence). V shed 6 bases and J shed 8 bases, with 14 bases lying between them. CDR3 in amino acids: CASRQGVGHEQFF. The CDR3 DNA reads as TGTGCCAGCAGACAGGGAGTGGGGCATGAGCAGTTCTTC.

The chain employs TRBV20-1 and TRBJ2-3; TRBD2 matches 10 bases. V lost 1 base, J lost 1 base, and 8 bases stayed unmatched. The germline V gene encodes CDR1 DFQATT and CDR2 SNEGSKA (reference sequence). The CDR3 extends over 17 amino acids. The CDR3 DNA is TGCAGTGCTAGAGCCAACCTAGCGGGGGTCGGCACAGATACGCAGTATTTT. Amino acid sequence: CSARANLAGVGTDTQYF.

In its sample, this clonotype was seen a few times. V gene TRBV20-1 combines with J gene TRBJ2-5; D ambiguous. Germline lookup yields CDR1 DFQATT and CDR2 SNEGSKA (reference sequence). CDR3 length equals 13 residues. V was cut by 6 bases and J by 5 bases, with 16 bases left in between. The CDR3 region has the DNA TGCAGTGCCGCGGCCTCCCCTAGGGAGACCCAGTACTTC. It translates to CSAAASPRETQYF.

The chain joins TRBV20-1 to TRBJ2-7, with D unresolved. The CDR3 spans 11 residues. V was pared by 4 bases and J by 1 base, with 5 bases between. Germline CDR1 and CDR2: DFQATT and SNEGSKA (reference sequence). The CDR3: CSAKGSYEQYF. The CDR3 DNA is TGCAGTGCTAAGGGATCCTACGAGCAGTACTTC.

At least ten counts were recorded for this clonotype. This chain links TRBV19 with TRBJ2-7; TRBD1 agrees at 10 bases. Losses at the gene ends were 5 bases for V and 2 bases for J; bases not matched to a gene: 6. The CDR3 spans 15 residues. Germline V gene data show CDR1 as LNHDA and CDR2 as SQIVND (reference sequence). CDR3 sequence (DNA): TGTGCCAGTAGTCCGGGGACAGGGGCGACCTACGAGCAGTACTTC. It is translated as CASSPGTGATYEQYF.

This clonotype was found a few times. The CDR3 nucleotides read TGTGCCTGGAGTGAATTCCCGGGCTATGGCTACACCTTC. Encoded protein: CAWSEFPGYGYTF. This chain joins TRBV30 and TRBJ1-2, with D unclear. CDR1 is GTSNPN and CDR2 is SVGIG in the germline V gene (reference sequence). V was trimmed by 1 base and J by 4 bases, leaving 10 bases between them. This CDR3 has 13 amino acids.

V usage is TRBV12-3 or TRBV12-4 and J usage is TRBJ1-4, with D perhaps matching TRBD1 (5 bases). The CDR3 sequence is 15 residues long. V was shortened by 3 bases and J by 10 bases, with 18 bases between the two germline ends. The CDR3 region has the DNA TGTGCCAGCAGTTTTGGTGGGGCCGAAGATGGAAAACTGTTTTTT. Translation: CASSFGGAEDGKLFF.

For the CDR3, the DNA is TGTGCCAGCAGCCAAGATGGACATAACTCCTACAATGAGCAGTTCTTC. Translated, it gives CASSQDGHNSYNEQFF. V gene TRBV4-2 combines with J gene TRBJ2-1, with TRBD1 as a possible D gene (5 bases). Germline V gives CDR1 LGHNA, CDR2 YNFKEQ. The CDR3 loop spans 16 amino acids. Between the trimmed V and J ends, which lost 0 bases and 0 bases, there was a span of 9 bases.

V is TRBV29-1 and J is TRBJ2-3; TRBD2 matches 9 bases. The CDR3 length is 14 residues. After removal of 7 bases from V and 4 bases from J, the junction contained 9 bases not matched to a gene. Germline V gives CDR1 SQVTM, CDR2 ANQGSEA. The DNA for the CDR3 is TGCAGCGGGAATCTGGCTAGCGGGGCAGATACGCAGTATTTT. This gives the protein CSGNLASGADTQYF.

The CDR3, as DNA: TGTGCCAGCAGCTTATTCGAGGGCTTGGGTGAAAAACTGTTTTTT. Translating it yields CASSLFEGLGEKLFF. This chain connects TRBV7-8 to TRBJ1-4, with D unresolved. Per germline, CDR1 SGHVS and CDR2 FQNEAQ. This CDR3 is 15 amino acids long. Trimming pared 2 bases from V and 7 bases from J, leaving 14 bases between.

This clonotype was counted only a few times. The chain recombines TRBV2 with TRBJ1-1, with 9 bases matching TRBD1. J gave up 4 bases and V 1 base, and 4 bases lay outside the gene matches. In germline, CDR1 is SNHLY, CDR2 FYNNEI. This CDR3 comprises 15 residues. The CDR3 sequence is CASSEVWGQGTEAFF. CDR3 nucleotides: TGTGCCAGCAGTGAAGTGTGGGGACAGGGCACTGAAGCTTTCTTT.

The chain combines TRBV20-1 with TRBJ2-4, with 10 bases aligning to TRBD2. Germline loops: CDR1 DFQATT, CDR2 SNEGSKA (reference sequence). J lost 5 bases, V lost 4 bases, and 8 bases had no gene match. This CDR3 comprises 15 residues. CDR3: CSAIIAGGLQNIQYF. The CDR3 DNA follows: TGCAGTGCTATAATAGCGGGAGGTCTCCAAAACATTCAGTACTTC.

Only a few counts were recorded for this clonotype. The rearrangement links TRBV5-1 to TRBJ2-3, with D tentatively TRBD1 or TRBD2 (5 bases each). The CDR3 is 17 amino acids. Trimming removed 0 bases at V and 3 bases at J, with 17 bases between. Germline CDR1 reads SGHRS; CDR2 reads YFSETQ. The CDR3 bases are TGCGCCAGCAGCTTGGTGATCGGGGCCCTTACGACAGATACGCAGTATTTT. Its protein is CASSLVIGALTTDTQYF.

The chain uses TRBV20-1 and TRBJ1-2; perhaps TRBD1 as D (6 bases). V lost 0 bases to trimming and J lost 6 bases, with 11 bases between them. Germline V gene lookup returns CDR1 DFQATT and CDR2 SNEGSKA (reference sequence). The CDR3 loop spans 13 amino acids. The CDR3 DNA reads TGCAGTGCTAGAGAAGACAGGAGGAATGGCTACACCTTC. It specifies CSAREDRRNGYTF.

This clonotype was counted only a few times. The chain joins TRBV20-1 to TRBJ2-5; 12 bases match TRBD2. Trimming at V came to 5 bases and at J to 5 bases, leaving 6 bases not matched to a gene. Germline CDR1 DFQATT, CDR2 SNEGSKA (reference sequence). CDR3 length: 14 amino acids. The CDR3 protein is CSAASGGAAETQYF. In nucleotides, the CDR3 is TGCAGTGCTGCTAGCGGGGGGGCCGCCGAGACCCAGTACTTC.

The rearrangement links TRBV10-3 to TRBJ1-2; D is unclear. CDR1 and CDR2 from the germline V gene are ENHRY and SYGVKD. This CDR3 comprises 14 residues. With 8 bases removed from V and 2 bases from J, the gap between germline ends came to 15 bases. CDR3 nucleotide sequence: TGTGCCATCGCAAACCCGGACGGCAACTATGGCTACACCTTC. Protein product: CAIANPDGNYGYTF.

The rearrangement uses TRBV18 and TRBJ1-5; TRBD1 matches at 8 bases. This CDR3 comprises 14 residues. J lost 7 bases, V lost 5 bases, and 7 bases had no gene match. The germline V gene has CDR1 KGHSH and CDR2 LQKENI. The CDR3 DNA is TGTGCCAGCTCAAGGACAGGGAGAGACCAGCCCCAGCATTTT. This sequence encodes CASSRTGRDQPQHF.

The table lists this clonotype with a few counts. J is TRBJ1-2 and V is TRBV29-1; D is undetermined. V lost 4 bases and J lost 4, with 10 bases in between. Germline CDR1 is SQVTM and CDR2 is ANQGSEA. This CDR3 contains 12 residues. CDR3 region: CSVGQTGYGYTF. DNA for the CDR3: TGCAGCGTTGGGCAGACTGGCTATGGCTACACCTTC.

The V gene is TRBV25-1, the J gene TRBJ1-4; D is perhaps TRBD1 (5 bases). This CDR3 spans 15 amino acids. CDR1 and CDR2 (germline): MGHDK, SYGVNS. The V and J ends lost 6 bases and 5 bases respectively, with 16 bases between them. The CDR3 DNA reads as TGTGCCAGCAGGGGGCCGGGGGGGGTGAATGAAAAACTGTTTTTT. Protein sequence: CASRGPGGVNEKLFF.